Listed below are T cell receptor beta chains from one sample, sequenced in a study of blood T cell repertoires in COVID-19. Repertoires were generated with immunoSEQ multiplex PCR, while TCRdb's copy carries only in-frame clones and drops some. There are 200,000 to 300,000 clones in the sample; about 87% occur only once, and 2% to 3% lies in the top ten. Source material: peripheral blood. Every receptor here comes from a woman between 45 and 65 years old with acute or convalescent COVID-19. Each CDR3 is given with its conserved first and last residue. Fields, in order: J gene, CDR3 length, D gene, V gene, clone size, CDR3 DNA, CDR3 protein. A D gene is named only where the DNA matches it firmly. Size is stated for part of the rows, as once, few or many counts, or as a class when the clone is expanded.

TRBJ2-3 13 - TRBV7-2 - TGTGCCAGCGGCGGCACTAGCACAGATACGCAGTATTTT CASGGTSTDTQYF
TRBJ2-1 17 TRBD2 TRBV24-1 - TGTGCCACCAGTGACCGTTCACTAGCGGGAGGGGGGAATGAGCAGTTCTTC CATSDRSLAGGGNEQFF
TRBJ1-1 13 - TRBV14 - TGTGCCAGCAGCCAAGACAGGCTAACTGAAGCTTTCTTT CASSQDRLTEAFF
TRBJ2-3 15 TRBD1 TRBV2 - TGTGCCAGCAGTGACTCAGGGGGAATAGCAGATACGCAGTATTTT CASSDSGGIADTQYF
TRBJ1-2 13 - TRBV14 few TGTGCCAGCAGCCAAGCGGGGAACTATGGCTACACCTTC CASSQAGNYGYTF
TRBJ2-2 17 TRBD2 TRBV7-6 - TGTGCCAGCAGCCAAGCCGCTAGCGGAGGGAACACCGGGGAGCTGTTTTTT CASSQAASGGNTGELFF
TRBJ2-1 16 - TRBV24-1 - TGTGCCACCAGTGATTCCCCTCCGAGGGAGTTCAATGAGCAGTTCTTC CATSDSPPREFNEQFF
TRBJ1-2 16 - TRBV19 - TGTGCCAGTAGTACGGACAACCGCCTGGCTAACTATGGCTACACCTTC CASSTDNRLANYGYTF
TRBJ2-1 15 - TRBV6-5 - TGTGCCAGCAGTTCTCCTAGTTCCCCCCACAATGAGCAGTTCTTC CASSSPSSPHNEQFF
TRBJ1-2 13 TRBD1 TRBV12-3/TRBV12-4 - TGTGCCAGCAGTTCCGGACAGGGGCTTGGCTACACCTTC CASSSGQGLGYTF
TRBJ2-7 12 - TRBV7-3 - TGTGCCAGCAGCTCTCAGGGCTACGAGCAGTACTTC CASSSQGYEQYF
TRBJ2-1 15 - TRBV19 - TGTGCCAGTAGTCCTCCCGGGAACTCCTACAATGAGCAGTTCTTC CASSPPGNSYNEQFF
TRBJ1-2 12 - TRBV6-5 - TGTGCCAGCAGCTTAACATCCTATGGCTACACCTTC CASSLTSYGYTF
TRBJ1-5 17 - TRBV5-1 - TGCGCCAGCAGCAGGGGTACGGGAGGGCTGGGCAATCAGCCCCAGCATTTT CASSRGTGGLGNQPQHF
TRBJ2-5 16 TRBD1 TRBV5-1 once TGCGCCAGCAGCTTGGCGGGGCAGGGGGCAGGAGAGACCCAGTACTTC CASSLAGQGAGETQYF
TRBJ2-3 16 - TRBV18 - TGTGCCAGCTCACCACCGTCCGTGCAGAGGTCAGATACGCAGTATTTT CASSPPSVQRSDTQYF
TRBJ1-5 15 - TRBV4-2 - TGTGCCAGCAGCCAAGAGGCCACCCGCAATCAGCCCCAGCATTTT CASSQEATRNQPQHF
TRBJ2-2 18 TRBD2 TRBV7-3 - TGTGCCAGCAGCTTAACGGTTCCGGGACTAGCGGGAGAGGGGGAGCTGTTTTTT CASSLTVPGLAGEGELFF
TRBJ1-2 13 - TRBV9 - TGTGCCAGCAGCGTAGCGGAGGGTATCGGCTACACCTTC CASSVAEGIGYTF
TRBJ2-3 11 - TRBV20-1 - TGCAGTGCTACAACTAGAGATACGCAGTATTTT CSATTRDTQYF
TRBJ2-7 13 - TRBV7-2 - TGTGCCAGCAGCCAAGACAGATCCTACGAGCAGTACTTC CASSQDRSYEQYF
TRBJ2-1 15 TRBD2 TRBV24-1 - TGTGCCACCAGTGAGACTAGCGGGAGCTACAATGAGCAGTTCTTC CATSETSGSYNEQFF
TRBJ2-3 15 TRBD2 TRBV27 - TGTGCCAGCAGTTTTCTAGCGGGCTCGACAGATACGCAGTATTTT CASSFLAGSTDTQYF
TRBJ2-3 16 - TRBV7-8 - TGTGCCAGCAGCTTAGAGAGGGAGCGTTGGACAGATACGCAGTATTTT CASSLERERWTDTQYF
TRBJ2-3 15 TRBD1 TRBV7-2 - TGTGCCAGCAGCACGGACAGGGGGCGCGTAGATACGCAGTATTTT CASSTDRGRVDTQYF
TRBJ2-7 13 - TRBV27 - TGTGCCAGCAGTCGACAGGCGTTTTCGGAGCAGTACTTC CASSRQAFSEQYF
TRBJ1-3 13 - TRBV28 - TGTGCCAGCAGAGAGGACTCTGGAAACACCATATATTTT CASREDSGNTIYF
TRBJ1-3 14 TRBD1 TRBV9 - TGTGCCAGCAGCCCTCGACAGGGAGTAAACACCATATATTTT CASSPRQGVNTIYF
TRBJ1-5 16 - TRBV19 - TGTGCCAGTAGTATCCTACAGGGCCATAGCAATCAGCCCCAGCATTTT CASSILQGHSNQPQHF
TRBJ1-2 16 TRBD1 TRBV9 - TGTGCCAGCAGCCCGTTCGGACAGGGGGCGAACTATGGCTACACCTTC CASSPFGQGANYGYTF
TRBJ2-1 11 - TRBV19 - TGTGCCAGTACCCTATACAATGAGCAGTTCTTC CASTLYNEQFF
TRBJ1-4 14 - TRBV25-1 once TGTGCCAGCAGTGACGGGATCCTACTTGAAAAACTGTTTTTT CASSDGILLEKLFF
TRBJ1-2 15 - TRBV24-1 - TGTGCCACCAGTGACCCAAATCGGGGTGTCGATGGCTACACCTTC CATSDPNRGVDGYTF
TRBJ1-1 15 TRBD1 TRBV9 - TGTGCCAGCAGCGTAGCTGGGACAGGGTACACTGAAGCTTTCTTT CASSVAGTGYTEAFF
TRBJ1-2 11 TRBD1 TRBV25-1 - TGTGCCAGCGGGACAGTGAGGGGCTACACCTTC CASGTVRGYTF
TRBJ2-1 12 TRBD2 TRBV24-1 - TGTGCCACCAGTCGGGGGGGTGCTGAGCAGTTCTTC CATSRGGAEQFF
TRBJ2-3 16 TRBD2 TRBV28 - TGTGCCAGCAGTTCCATTCTAGCGGGAGATGGAGATACGCAGTATTTT CASSSILAGDGDTQYF